The rows below give T cell receptor beta chains drawn from one sample of a study of cytomegalovirus exposure and HLA in healthy donors. Clones were read by immunoSEQ multiplex PCR, and TCRdb kept only the in-frame ones, dropping some. The data show 150,000 to 200,000 clones, around 83% seen once. The sequencing sample was made of PBMCs. The receptors here all came from a man under 40 in good health and CMV-seropositive. The CDR3 runs from the conserved cysteine through the conserved F or W. The D gene is left open where the match is weak. Size is stated for part of the rows, as once, few or many counts, or as a class when the clone is expanded.

V,size,D,J,DNA,CDR3
TRBV7-3,NA,TRBD1,TRBJ2-5,TGTGCCAGAATGGACAGGGGGTGTGGGGAGACCCAGTACTTC,CARMDRGCGETQYF
TRBV4-3,once,NA,TRBJ1-2,TGCGCCAGCAGCCAAGATTTAGGGACTCGGGAGGGCTACACCTTC,CASSQDLGTREGYTF
TRBV19,once,NA,TRBJ1-3,TGTGCCAGTAGTACCCCGTGGGGGGATGGAAACACCATATATTTT,CASSTPWGDGNTIYF
TRBV29-1,NA,TRBD2,TRBJ2-7,TGCAGCGTTCAGGGACTAGCGGGGGCTCTCAGCTCCTACGAGCAGTACTTC,CSVQGLAGALSSYEQYF
TRBV10-3,NA,NA,TRBJ2-7,TGTGCCATCAGTGGGCGGGGCAGGGAGATGGGCGAGCAGTACTTC,CAISGRGREMGEQYF
TRBV4-3,NA,NA,TRBJ1-4,TGCGCCAGCAGCCAGACGTATATTAGGGGATTGGTGACTAATGAAAAACTGTTTTTT,CASSQTYIRGLVTNEKLFF
TRBV11-1,NA,TRBD1,TRBJ1-4,TGTGCCAGCAGCCTAAACGTCGGGACAGGGATTAATGAAAAACTGTTTTTT,CASSLNVGTGINEKLFF
TRBV6-1,NA,NA,TRBJ2-3,TGTGCCAGCAGTGTTAGCCATACCACAGATACGCAGTATTTT,CASSVSHTTDTQYF
TRBV4-3,few,NA,TRBJ2-3,TGCGCCAGCAGCCAAGATCGCGGTTTGGCAGATACGCAGTATTTT,CASSQDRGLADTQYF
TRBV5-4,NA,NA,TRBJ2-4,TGTGCCAGCAGCTTGATGGACAGTAAAAACATTCAGTACTTC,CASSLMDSKNIQYF
TRBV27,NA,TRBD1,TRBJ1-6,TGTGCCAGCAGTTTATGGCTCCCGGACAGGTTATCCGCTCGAGCGATGTATAATTCACCCCTCCACTTT,CASSLWLPDRLSARAMYNSPLHF
TRBV5-1,NA,NA,TRBJ2-3,TGCGCCAGCAGCTTGGGGGTAACTAGTAGCACAGATACGCAGTATTTT,CASSLGVTSSTDTQYF
TRBV9,NA,NA,TRBJ1-4,TGTGCCAGCAGTGCCGGCAGGGTCCTGAATGAAAAACTGTTTTTT,CASSAGRVLNEKLFF
TRBV11-1,NA,NA,TRBJ2-3,TGTGCCAGCAGCTTAGCGCTCGCAGGGGTGGCAGATACGCAGTATTTT,CASSLALAGVADTQYF